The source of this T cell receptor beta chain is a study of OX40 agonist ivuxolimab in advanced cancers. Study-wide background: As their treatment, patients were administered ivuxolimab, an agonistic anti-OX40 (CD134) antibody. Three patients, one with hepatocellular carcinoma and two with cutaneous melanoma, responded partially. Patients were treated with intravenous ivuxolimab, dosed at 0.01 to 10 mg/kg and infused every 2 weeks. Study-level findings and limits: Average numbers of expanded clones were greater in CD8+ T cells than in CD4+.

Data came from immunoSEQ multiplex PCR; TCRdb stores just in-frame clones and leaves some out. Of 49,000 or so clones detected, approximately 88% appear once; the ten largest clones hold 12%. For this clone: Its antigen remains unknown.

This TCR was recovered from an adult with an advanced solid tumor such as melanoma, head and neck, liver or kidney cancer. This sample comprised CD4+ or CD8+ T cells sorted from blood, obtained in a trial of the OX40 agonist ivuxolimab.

DNA for the CDR3: TGCAGCGTTGCCTTAACCGGCTACACCTTC. Translating it yields CSVALTGYTF. The rearrangement joins TRBV29-1 to TRBJ1-2; D gene unclear. The CDR3 has 10 amino acids. The ends were cut back, 4 bases at V and 8 bases at J, with 8 bases in the middle. The germline CDR1 and CDR2 sequences are SQVTM and ANQGSEA.